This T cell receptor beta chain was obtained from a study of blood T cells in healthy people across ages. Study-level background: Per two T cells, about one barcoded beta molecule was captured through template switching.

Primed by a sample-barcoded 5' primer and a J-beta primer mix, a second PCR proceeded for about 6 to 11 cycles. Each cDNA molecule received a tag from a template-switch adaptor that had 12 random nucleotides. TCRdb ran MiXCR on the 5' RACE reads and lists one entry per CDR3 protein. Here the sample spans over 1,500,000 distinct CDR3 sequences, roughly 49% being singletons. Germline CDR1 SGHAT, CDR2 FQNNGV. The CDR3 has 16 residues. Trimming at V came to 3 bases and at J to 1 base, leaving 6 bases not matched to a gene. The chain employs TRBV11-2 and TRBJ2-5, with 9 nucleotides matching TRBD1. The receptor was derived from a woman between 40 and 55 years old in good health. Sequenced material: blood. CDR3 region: CASSLAVTGGQETQYF. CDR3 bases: TGTGCCAGCAGCTTGGCCGTGACAGGGGGCCAAGAGACCCAGTACTTC.